This T cell receptor beta chain originates from a study of cytomegalovirus exposure and HLA in healthy donors. Study summary: There were approximately 80 million unique TCRs (from HLA-typed donors) in an early data release.

Trimming shortened V by 4 bases and J by 3 bases, and 10 bases separated the two germline ends. CDR3 length: 13 amino acids. From germline, CDR1 is MNHEY and CDR2 SMNVEV (reference sequence). The PCR used 60 Vbeta and 13 Jbeta primers. Clones were read by immunoSEQ multiplex PCR, and TCRdb kept only the in-frame ones, dropping some. The data contain roughly 140,000 clones, roughly 80% of them singletons. The chain combines TRBV27 with TRBJ2-7, with D perhaps matching TRBD2 (6 bases). This receptor was taken from a man aged 18 to 35 in good health and CMV-seronegative. The sequencing sample was made of PBMCs. This chain's CDR3 is CASSWGDRYEQYF. As DNA, the CDR3 is TGTGCCAGCAGTTGGGGGGATCGCTACGAGCAGTACTTC.